This section outlines one T cell receptor (beta chain) sequence together with its context. Its antigen remains unknown. This CDR3 is 15 amino acids long. Germline CDR1 is MNHNS and CDR2 is SASEGT. J lost 1 base, V lost 5 bases, and 5 bases had no gene match. Relying on iRepertoire HTBI primers and Arm-PCR of CDR3 regions, the team built TCR beta libraries. TCRdb analysed the multiplex PCR reads with MiXCR anew, one entry per CDR3 protein. The table records about 310,000 distinct CDR3 sequences, 22% of them present only once. Documented time point: persistent/refractory GD, antithyroid drugs over 5 years with positive TRAb. Researchers made the TCR library from RNA that was extracted from PBMCs. The record originates from a study of regulatory T cells in long-lasting Graves disease. Notes on the study in general: TCR diversity was lower in persistent Graves' patients (versus newly diagnosed ones).

The rearrangement joins TRBV6-1 to TRBJ2-5; TRBD2 aligns across 9 bases. The receptor was isolated from a female donor with Graves disease. The starting material was peripheral blood mononuclear cells (PBMCs), obtained when the disease was refractory, from a patient treated with antithyroid drugs. The CDR3 DNA is TGTGCCAGCAGTAGAAGCGGGAGGCCCCAAGAGACCCAGTACTTC. It specifies CASSRSGRPQETQYF.